This entry concerns a single T cell receptor (beta chain). Antigen specificity is unknown. FACS enriched CD8+ TEMRA cells, while bulk CD8+ and CD4+ were negatively isolated. The data originate from a study of CD8 T cells in Susac syndrome. Findings and caveats of the study: The study acknowledged a relatively small number of individuals in its TCR sequencing and HLA analysis.

With random hexamers, about 0.5 to 1 ug RNA was reverse transcribed. Amplification of TCR beta CDR3 spanned 54 Vbeta and 13 Jbeta via immunoSEQ multiplex PCR. TCRdb fed the immunoSEQ multiplex PCR reads into MiXCR, producing one record per CDR3 protein. The sample shows roughly 140,000 distinct CDR3 sequences, roughly 95% of them seen only once. V dropped 4 bases and J dropped 5; count of bases not matched to a gene: 5. Per the germline V gene, CDR1 is DFQATT and CDR2 is SNEGSKA (reference sequence). This CDR3 has 13 residues. This receptor was obtained from a human donor with Susac syndrome. The rearrangement links TRBV20-1 to TRBJ2-5; TRBD2 agrees at 9 bases. Source material: CD4+ T cells from PBMCs. DNA for the CDR3: TGCAGTGCTACGGCGGGGGGGAGGGAGACCCAGTACTTC. Translated, it gives CSATAGGRETQYF.